The subject of this entry is one TCR beta chain. TCRdb keeps only in-frame clones here, not all; method: immunoSEQ multiplex PCR. This sample has some 80,000 clones, with around nine tenths found just once. The length of the CDR3 is 14 residues. CDR1 and CDR2 from the germline V gene are SGHRS and YFSETQ. The V gene lost 3 bases and the J gene lost 0 bases, with 7 bases spanning the gap. This entry is derived from a study of OX40 agonist ivuxolimab in advanced cancers. The study sampled blood at baseline, cycle 4 day 1, and cycle 7 day 1. J is TRBJ1-3 and V is TRBV5-1; D uncertain. This sequence was found in an adult with an advanced solid tumor such as melanoma, head and neck, liver or kidney cancer. Here the sequenced sample was CD4+ or CD8+ T cells sorted from blood, taken in a trial of the OX40 agonist ivuxolimab. CDR3 nucleotide sequence: TGCGCCAGCAGCTCGGACGGCTCTGGAAACACCATATATTTT. Translated: CASSSDGSGNTIYF. The variable domain in full, with the rest retrieved from reference TRBV5-1 and TRBJ1-3, is KAGVTQTPRYLIKTRGQQVTLSCSPISGHRSVSWYQQTPGQGLQFLFEYFSETQRNKGNFPGRFSGRQFSNSRSEMNVSTLELGDSALYLCASSSDGSGNTIYFGEGSWLTVV.